These T cell receptor beta chains were read from a single sample in a study of T cell repertoires in cytomegalovirus infection. TCRdb analysed the reads with MiXCR anew, one entry per CDR3 protein. The sample lists tens of thousands of distinct CDR3 sequences, roughly 21% occurring once. Which antigens these TCRs recognize remains unknown. The sequenced sample was CD8+ T cells from cultured PBMCs, obtained from culture after CMV antigen stimulation. These receptor sequences come from a human donor in good health (CMV status not recorded). Some clones in this sample may be carry-over from other donors' samples. Both conserved end residues are part of each CDR3. The D gene is left open where the match is weak. The listing skips clone size in some rows; elsewhere it reads once, few, many or a size class.

v_gene	d_gene	j_gene	abundance	CDR3aa	CDR3nt
TRBV7-2	-	TRBJ1-1	-	CASSFPYGGNTEAFF	TGTGCCAGCAGCTTCCCGTACGGGGGAAACACTGAAGCTTTCTTT
TRBV4-1	TRBD1	TRBJ2-1	-	CASSQVPRQGPSLGEQFF	TGCGCCAGCAGCCAAGTTCCGAGACAGGGGCCCTCCCTGGGGGAGCAGTTCTTC
TRBV27	TRBD1	TRBJ1-1	many	CASSLTGGTEAFF	TGTGCCAGCAGTCTCACAGGGGGCACTGAAGCTTTCTTT
TRBV29-1	-	TRBJ1-2	-	CSVQGSWGYTF	TGCAGCGTCCAGGGTTCGTGGGGCTACACCTTC
TRBV7-2	TRBD1	TRBJ1-4	-	CASSFRQGSNEKLFF	TGTGCCAGCAGCTTCAGACAGGGCTCTAATGAAAAACTGTTTTTT
TRBV12-3/TRBV12-4	-	TRBJ1-1	-	CASSPYTEAFF	TGTGCCAGCAGTCCTTACACTGAAGCTTTCTTT
TRBV12-3/TRBV12-4	-	TRBJ1-1	few	CASRWDGGTEAFF	TGTGCCAGCAGGTGGGACGGGGGGACTGAAGCTTTCTTT
TRBV7-9	-	TRBJ2-7	few	CASSSKWPSIPGSGYEQYF	TGTGCCAGCAGCTCGAAATGGCCAAGTATACCAGGATCGGGGTACGAGCAGTACTTC
TRBV27	-	TRBJ1-5	-	CASSFAGGNNQPQHF	TGTGCCAGCAGTTTCGCGGGGGGTAACAATCAGCCCCAGCATTTT
TRBV6-2/TRBV6-3	-	TRBJ1-2	-	CASSPNAEPPNYGYTF	TGTGCCAGCAGTCCTAACGCGGAGCCTCCAAACTATGGCTACACCTTC
TRBV7-6	-	TRBJ2-2	-	CASSSGGGNTGELFF	TGTGCCAGCAGCTCCGGGGGCGGGAACACCGGGGAGCTGTTTTTT
TRBV7-8	TRBD1	TRBJ2-7	few	CASSHPRDRILYEQYF	TGTGCCAGCAGTCACCCCCGGGACAGGATACTCTACGAGCAGTACTTC
TRBV7-2	-	TRBJ1-6	-	CASSPGLYSPLHF	TGTGCCAGCAGCCCCGGACTTTATTCACCCCTCCACTTT
TRBV7-8	TRBD1	TRBJ2-5	few	CASSLIGTGKETQYF	TGTGCCAGCAGCTTGATTGGGACAGGGAAAGAGACCCAGTACTTC
TRBV7-2	TRBD1	TRBJ1-1	few	CASSLALRQGMNTEAFF	TGTGCCAGCAGCTTAGCACTCCGACAGGGGATGAACACTGAAGCTTTCTTT
TRBV19	-	TRBJ1-5	-	CASSIDPRAKNNQPQHF	TGTGCCAGTAGTATAGATCCCAGGGCAAAAAACAATCAGCCCCAGCATTTT
TRBV7-6	-	TRBJ2-1	-	CASSRGSNQAYNEQFF	TGTGCCAGCAGTCGCGGCAGTAACCAAGCCTACAATGAGCAGTTCTTC
TRBV7-2	-	TRBJ2-7	few	CASSLVDGTSYEQYF	TGTGCCAGCAGCTTAGTGGACGGAACCTCCTACGAGCAGTACTTC
TRBV28	-	TRBJ1-1	few	CASKAGTTEAFF	TGTGCCAGCAAGGCAGGGACCACTGAAGCTTTCTTT
TRBV7-2	-	TRBJ1-1	few	CASSLAGRDGEAFF	TGTGCCAGCAGCTTAGCAGGCAGGGATGGTGAAGCTTTCTTT
TRBV6-5	TRBD1	TRBJ2-3	few	CASSSPWDRSSNTQYF	TGTGCCAGCAGTTCCCCGTGGGACAGGTCTTCGAATACGCAGTATTTT
TRBV11-2	-	TRBJ1-1	few	CASRSDRIMNTEAFF	TGTGCCAGCAGATCTGACAGGATCATGAACACTGAAGCTTTCTTT
TRBV7-8	-	TRBJ2-1	few	CASFPVSALNEQFF	TGTGCCAGCTTCCCTGTTTCGGCACTGAATGAGCAGTTCTTC